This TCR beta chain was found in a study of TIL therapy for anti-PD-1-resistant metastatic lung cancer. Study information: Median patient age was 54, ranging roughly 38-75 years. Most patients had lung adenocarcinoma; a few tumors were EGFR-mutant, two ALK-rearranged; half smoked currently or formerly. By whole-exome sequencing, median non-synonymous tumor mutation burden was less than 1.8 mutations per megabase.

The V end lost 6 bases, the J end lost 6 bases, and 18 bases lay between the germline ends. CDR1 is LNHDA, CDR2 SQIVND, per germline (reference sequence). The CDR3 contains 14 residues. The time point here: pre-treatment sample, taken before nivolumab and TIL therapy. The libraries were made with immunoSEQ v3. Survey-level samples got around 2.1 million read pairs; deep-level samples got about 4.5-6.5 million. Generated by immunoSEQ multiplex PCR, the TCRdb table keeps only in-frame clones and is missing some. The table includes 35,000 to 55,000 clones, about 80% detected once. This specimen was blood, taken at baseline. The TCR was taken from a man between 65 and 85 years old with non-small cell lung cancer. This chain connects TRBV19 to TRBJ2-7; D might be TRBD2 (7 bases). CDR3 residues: CASSKGGRASEQYF. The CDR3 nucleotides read TGTGCCAGTAGCAAGGGGGGGAGGGCCTCCGAGCAGTACTTC.